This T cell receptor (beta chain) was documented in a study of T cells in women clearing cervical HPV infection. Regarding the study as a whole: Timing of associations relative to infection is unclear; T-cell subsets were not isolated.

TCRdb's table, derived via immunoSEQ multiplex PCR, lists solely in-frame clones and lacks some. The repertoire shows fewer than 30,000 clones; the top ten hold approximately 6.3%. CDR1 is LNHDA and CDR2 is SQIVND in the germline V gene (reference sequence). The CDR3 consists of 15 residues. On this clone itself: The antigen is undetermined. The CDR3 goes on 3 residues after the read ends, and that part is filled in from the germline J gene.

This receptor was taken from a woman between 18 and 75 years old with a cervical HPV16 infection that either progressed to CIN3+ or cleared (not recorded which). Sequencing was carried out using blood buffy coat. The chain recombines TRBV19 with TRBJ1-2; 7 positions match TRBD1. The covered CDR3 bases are TGTGCCAGTAAAAACAGGGGTGCTGGGTCCTACGAC. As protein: CASKNRGAGSYD. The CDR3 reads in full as CASKNRGAGSYDYTF.